These 10 T cell receptor beta chains originate from one sample sequenced in a study of shared clonotypes between healthy human individuals. CD45RO-negative CD8 cells positively selected for CCR7 made up the naive population, which excluded terminally differentiated effector memory CD45RA+ cells. Clones were sequenced by immunoSEQ multiplex PCR, and TCRdb holds only the in-frame ones, with some missing. The profile shows around 2.1 million clones, roughly 91% of them singletons. Sequencing used naive CD8+ T cells from PBMCs. Receptors were obtained from a young man in good health. Some clones in this sample may be carry-over from other donors' samples.

Notes on this clone: The sample contains more than one DNA sequence encoding this CDR3. The rearrangement links TRBV9 to TRBJ1-1; 10 bases agree with TRBD1. Germline V gene data show CDR1 as SGDLS and CDR2 as YYNGEE. The CDR3 contains 14 residues. With V trimmed by 4 bases and J by 1 base, 1 base remained unmatched. CDR3 in amino acids: CASSRQGANTEAFF. The CDR3, as DNA: TGTGCCAGCAGCCGACAGGGGGCGAACACTGAAGCTTTCTTT.

The chain is built from TRBV6-1 and TRBJ1-5; D not certain. This CDR3 has 13 residues. The V end lost 0 bases, the J end lost 7 bases, and 7 bases lay between the germline ends. In germline, CDR1 is MNHNS, CDR2 SASEGT. CDR3 bases: TGTGCCAGCAGTGAAGCCTACGGGCAGCCCCAGCATTTT. It is translated as CASSEAYGQPQHF.

This clone was recorded a few times. The chain combines TRBV9 with TRBJ1-4, with 7 bases identical to TRBD1. This CDR3 region has 15 residues. V was pared by 4 bases and J by 8 bases, with 11 bases of the junction left unmatched. Germline V gene lookup returns CDR1 SGDLS and CDR2 YYNGEE. CDR3 bases: TGTGCCAGCAGCTCTTTGGCTAACAGGGGCGAAAAACTGTTTTTT. It encodes CASSSLANRGEKLFF.

The CDR3 nucleotides read TGTGCCAGCAGCTTTTTCCCGACTAGCACAGAATCCTACGAGCAGTACTTC. It is translated as CASSFFPTSTESYEQYF. The chain couples TRBV5-6 to TRBJ2-7, with 7 nucleotides matching TRBD2. The CDR3 sequence is 17 residues long. Per the germline V gene, CDR1 is SGHDT and CDR2 is YYEEEE. Germline trimming cut 2 bases from V and 1 base from J; bases unmatched to any gene: 12.

The chain is built from TRBV7-9 and TRBJ1-2; D gene ambiguous. In germline, CDR1 is SEHNR, CDR2 FQNEAQ (reference sequence). The CDR3 runs 14 residues. V lost 3 bases to trimming and J lost 4 bases, with 12 bases between them. CDR3 in amino acids: CASSLVTGSYGYTF. DNA of the CDR3: TGTGCCAGCAGCTTGGTTACGGGTTCCTATGGCTACACCTTC.

This clone was seen a few times. The sample carries other DNA sequences with the same CDR3. J is TRBJ1-1 and V is TRBV28; D remains ambiguous. CDR1 is MDHEN and CDR2 is SYDVKM in the germline V gene. V was trimmed by 3 bases and J by 1 base, leaving 6 bases between them. The CDR3 runs to 13 residues. In DNA, the CDR3 is TGTGCCAGCAGTTTTGGGGAGAACACTGAAGCTTTCTTT. Its translation: CASSFGENTEAFF.

The chain carries TRBV9 and TRBJ1-1; perhaps TRBD1 as D (6 bases). The germline V gene encodes CDR1 SGDLS and CDR2 YYNGEE. V dropped 2 bases and J dropped 1 base, with 15 bases sitting between them. The CDR3 length is 16 residues. CDR3 DNA: TGTGCCAGCAGCGTGGCCCTCTCGACAGGGAACACTGAAGCTTTCTTT. Its translation is CASSVALSTGNTEAFF.

The rearrangement links TRBV9 to TRBJ2-3, with 8 bases identical to TRBD2. V dropped 4 bases and J dropped 2; count of bases not matched to a gene: 6. The germline V gene has CDR1 SGDLS and CDR2 YYNGEE. The CDR3 has 15 amino acids. This CDR3 reads CASSPTSGPTDTQYF. The CDR3, as DNA: TGTGCCAGCAGCCCTACTAGCGGCCCCACAGATACGCAGTATTTT.

J is TRBJ2-7 and V is TRBV10-3; no definite D call. This CDR3 region has 14 residues. Germline V CDR1 and CDR2: ENHRY, SYGVKD. The V end lost 3 bases, the J end lost 5 bases, and 14 bases lay between the germline ends. CDR3 loop: CAISDLGGVNEQYF. DNA for the CDR3: TGTGCCATCAGTGATCTAGGTGGAGTGAACGAGCAGTACTTC.

This clone showed up just once. The chain is built from TRBV13 and TRBJ2-7; weak D call: TRBD2 (6 bases). Germline CDR1 PRHDT, CDR2 FYEKMQ (reference sequence). The CDR3 spans 17 residues. V lost 4 bases and J lost 0, with 19 bases in between. CDR3 DNA: TGTGCCAGCAGCTCGGCGGGGTGGACGGAGGCCTCCTACGAGCAGTACTTC. It translates to CASSSAGWTEASYEQYF. Together with reference TRBV13 and TRBJ2-7, the CDR3 gives the full variable domain: AAGVIQSPRHLIKEKRETATLKCYPIPRHDTVYWYQQGPGQDPQFLISFYEKMQSDKGSIPDRFSAQQFSDYHSELNMSSLELGDSALYFCASSSAGWTEASYEQYFGPGTRLTVT.